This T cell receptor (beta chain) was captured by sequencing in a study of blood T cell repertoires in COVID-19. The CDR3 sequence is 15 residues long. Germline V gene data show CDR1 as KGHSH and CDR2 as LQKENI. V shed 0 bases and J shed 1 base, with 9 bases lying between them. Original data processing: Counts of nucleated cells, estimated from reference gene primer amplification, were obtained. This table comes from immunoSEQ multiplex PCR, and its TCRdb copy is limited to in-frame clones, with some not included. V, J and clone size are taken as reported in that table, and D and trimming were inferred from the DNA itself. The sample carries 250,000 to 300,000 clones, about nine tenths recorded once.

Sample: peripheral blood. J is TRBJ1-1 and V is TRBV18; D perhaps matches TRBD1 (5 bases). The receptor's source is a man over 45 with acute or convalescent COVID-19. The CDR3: CASSPPGGRNTEAFF. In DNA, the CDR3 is TGTGCCAGCTCACCACCGGGGGGTCGGAACACTGAAGCTTTCTTT.